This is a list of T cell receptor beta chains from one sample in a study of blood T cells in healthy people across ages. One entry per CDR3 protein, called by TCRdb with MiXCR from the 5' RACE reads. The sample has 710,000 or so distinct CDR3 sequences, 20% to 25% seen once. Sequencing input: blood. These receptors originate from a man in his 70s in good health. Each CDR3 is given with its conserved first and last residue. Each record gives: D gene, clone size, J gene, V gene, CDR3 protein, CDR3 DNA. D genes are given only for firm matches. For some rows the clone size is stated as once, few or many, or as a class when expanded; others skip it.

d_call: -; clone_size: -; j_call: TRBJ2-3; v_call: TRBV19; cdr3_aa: CASSNLWGDTQYF; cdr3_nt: TGTGCCAGTAGTAACCTATGGGGGGATACGCAGTATTTT
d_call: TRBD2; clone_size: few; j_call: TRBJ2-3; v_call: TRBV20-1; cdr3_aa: CSARYRAGTDTQYF; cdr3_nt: TGCAGTGCTAGATACCGAGCGGGGACAGATACGCAGTATTTT
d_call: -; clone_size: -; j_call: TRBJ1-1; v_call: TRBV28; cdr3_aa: CASSPPSTPNTEAFF; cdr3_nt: TGTGCCAGCAGTCCCCCGTCCACCCCGAACACTGAAGCTTTCTTT
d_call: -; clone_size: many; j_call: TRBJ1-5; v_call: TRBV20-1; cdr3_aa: CSASPAGNQPQHF; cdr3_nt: TGCAGTGCTAGTCCCGCAGGCAATCAGCCCCAGCATTTT
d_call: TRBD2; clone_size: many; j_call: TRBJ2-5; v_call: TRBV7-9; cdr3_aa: CASSLTSGGKTQYF; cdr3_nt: TGTGCCAGCAGCTTAACAAGCGGGGGAAAGACCCAGTACTTC
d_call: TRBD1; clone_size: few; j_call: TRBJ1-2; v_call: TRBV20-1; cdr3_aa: CSARRDRGNGYTF; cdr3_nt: TGCAGTGCTAGACGGGACAGGGGGAATGGCTACACCTTC
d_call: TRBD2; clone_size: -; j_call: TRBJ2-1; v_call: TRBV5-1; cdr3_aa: CASSSTSGANYNEQFF; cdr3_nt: TGCGCCAGCAGCTCGACTAGCGGGGCAAACTACAATGAGCAGTTCTTC
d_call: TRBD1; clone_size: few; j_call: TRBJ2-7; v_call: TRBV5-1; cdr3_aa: CASSPGTGLGYEQYF; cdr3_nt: TGCGCCAGCAGCCCCGGGACAGGGTTGGGATACGAGCAGTACTTC
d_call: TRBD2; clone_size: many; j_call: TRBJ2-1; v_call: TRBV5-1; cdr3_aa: CASSFWSGGAYNEQFF; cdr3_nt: TGCGCCAGCAGCTTCTGGAGCGGGGGGGCCTACAATGAGCAGTTCTTC
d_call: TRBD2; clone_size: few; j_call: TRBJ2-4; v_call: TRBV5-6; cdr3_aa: CASDLGGSTQYF; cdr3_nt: TGTGCCAGCGATCTGGGGGGGAGCACTCAGTACTTC
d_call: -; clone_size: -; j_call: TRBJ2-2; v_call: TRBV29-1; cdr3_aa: CSVERTANTGELFF; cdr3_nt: TGCAGCGTTGAAAGGACCGCGAACACCGGGGAGCTGTTTTTT
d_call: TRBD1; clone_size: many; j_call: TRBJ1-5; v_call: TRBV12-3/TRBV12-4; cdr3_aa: CASSPGQGSMYQPQHF; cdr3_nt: TGTGCCAGCAGTCCGGGACAGGGCTCTATGTATCAGCCCCAGCATTTT
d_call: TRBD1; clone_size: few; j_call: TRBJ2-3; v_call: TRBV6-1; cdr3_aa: CASSTNRGNKADTQYF; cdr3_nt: TGTGCCAGCAGTACAAACAGGGGTAATAAAGCAGATACGCAGTATTTT
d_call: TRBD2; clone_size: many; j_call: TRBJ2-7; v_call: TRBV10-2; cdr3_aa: CASGATSRGAEQYF; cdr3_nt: TGCGCCAGCGGAGCGACTAGCAGAGGGGCCGAGCAGTACTTC
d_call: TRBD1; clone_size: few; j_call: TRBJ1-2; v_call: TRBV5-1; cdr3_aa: CASSPGQAHYGYTF; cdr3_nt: TGCGCCAGCAGCCCAGGACAGGCCCACTATGGCTACACCTTC
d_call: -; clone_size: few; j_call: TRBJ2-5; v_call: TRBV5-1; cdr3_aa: CASSLDGAGAETQYF; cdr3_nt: TGCGCCAGCAGCTTGGATGGGGCAGGCGCAGAGACCCAGTACTTC
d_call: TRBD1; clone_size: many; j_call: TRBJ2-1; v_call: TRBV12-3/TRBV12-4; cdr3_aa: CASSRQGIYNEQFF; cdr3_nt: TGTGCCAGCAGTCGACAGGGAATCTACAATGAGCAGTTCTTC
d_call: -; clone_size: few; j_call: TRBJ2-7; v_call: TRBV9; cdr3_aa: CASSVPPDGGEQYF; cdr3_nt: TGTGCCAGCAGCGTCCCCCCCGATGGGGGTGAGCAGTACTTC
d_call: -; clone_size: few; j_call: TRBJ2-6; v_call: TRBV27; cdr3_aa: CAGSQGTGANVLTF; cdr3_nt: TGTGCCGGCAGTCAGGGGACTGGGGCCAACGTCCTGACTTTC
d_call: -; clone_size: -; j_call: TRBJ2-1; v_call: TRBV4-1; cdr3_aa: CASSQDWAGHQFF; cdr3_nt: TGCGCCAGCAGCCAAGATTGGGCGGGACACCAGTTCTTC
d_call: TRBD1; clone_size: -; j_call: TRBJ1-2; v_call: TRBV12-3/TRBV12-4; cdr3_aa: CASREGTGTYGYTF; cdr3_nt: TGTGCCAGCAGGGAGGGGACAGGGACCTATGGCTACACCTTC
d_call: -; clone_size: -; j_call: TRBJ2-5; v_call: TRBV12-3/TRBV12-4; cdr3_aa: CASSFRFQRGQETQYF; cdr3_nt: TGTGCCAGCAGTTTTCGTTTTCAACGGGGGCAAGAGACCCAGTACTTC
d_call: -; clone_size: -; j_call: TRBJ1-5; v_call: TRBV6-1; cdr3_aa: CASRVYSNTGQPQHF; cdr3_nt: TGTGCCAGCAGGGTCTACAGCAATACGGGTCAGCCCCAGCATTTT
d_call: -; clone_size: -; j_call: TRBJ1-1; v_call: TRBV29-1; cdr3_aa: CSVSRAGLHTEAFF; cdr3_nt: TGCAGCGTCTCAAGGGCGGGGTTGCACACTGAAGCTTTCTTT
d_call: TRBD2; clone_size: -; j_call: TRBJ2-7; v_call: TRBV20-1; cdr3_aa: CSASGRGFYEQYF; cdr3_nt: TGCAGTGCTAGCGGGAGGGGTTTCTACGAGCAGTACTTC
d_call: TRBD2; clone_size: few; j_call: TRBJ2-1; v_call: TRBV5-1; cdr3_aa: CASSVSGRYNEQFF; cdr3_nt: TGCGCCAGCAGCGTTAGCGGGAGGTATAATGAGCAGTTCTTC
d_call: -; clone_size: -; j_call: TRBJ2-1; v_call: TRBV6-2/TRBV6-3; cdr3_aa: CASGLLAYNEQFF; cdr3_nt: TGTGCCAGCGGCCTTCTGGCTTACAATGAGCAGTTCTTC
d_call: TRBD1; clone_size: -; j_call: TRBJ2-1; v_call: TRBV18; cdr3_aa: CASSPRTGALIF; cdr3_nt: TGTGCCAGTTCACCCCGGACAGGGGCGTTGATCTTC
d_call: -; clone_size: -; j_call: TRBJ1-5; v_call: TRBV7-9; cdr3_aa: CASSPRGGNQLQHF; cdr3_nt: TGTGCCAGCAGCCCTAGGGGTGGCAATCAGCTCCAGCATTTT
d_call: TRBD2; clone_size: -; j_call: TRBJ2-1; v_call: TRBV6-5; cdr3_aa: CASKVAGGNEQFF; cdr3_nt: TGTGCCAGCAAAGTAGCGGGAGGGAATGAGCAGTTCTTC
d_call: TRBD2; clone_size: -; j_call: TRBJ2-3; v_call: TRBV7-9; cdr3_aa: CASTVSGAPRTDTQYF; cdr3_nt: TGTGCCAGCACCGTTAGCGGGGCCCCCCGCACAGATACGCAGTATTTT
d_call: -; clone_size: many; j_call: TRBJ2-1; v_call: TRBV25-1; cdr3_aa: CASSEGGGHNEQFF; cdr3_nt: TGTGCCAGCAGTGAGGGAGGGGGTCACAATGAGCAGTTCTTC
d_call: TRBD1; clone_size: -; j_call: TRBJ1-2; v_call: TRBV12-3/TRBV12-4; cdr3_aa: CASSRDRLFYGYTF; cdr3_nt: TGTGCCAGCAGCCGGGACAGGCTTTTCTATGGCTACACCTTC